This TCR beta chain appears in the sequencing data of a study of blood T cells in healthy people across ages. This clonotype was counted only a few times. The target antigen is unknown. Germline CDR1 reads SQVTM; CDR2 reads ANQGSEA. Trimming shortened V by 4 bases and J by 0 bases, and 7 bases separated the two germline ends. The CDR3 runs to 13 residues. The amount of total RNA extracted per sample was at least 5 micrograms. Study outcomes and limitations: Among long-lived donors, naive CD4+ cells were more numerous and diversity higher than in aged donors. The recorded TCR beta diversity per million T cells decreased in a roughly linear manner with age. Across samples, TCR beta diversity tracked strongly with naive T cell percentage.

The authors ran a second PCR of 7 to 11 cycles using a sample-barcoded 5' primer and a J-beta primer mix. TCRdb re-called the 5' RACE reads through MiXCR, storing one row per CDR3 protein. The data hold hundreds of thousands of distinct CDR3 sequences, with 20% to 25% observed a single time. The source is an older man in good health. Sequencing was carried out using blood. The chain uses TRBV29-1 and TRBJ2-4; D is unresolved. Here the CDR3 DNA reads TGCAGCGTTGCAGCACTAGCCAAAAACATTCAGTACTTC. Its translation is CSVAALAKNIQYF.